This T cell receptor beta chain comes out of a study of spatial heterogeneity in lung cancer (dated by TCRdb to between 2018 and 2020). A note on the overall study: More beta-chain than alpha-chain transcripts were consistently detected, likely reflecting higher beta-chain transcript abundance. In the raw uncorrected reads, each unique combination of TCR and UMI appeared on average more than ten times. In non-small cell lung cancer, the study quantitatively compared TCR alpha and beta repertoires across several tumor regions, matched nontumor lung, and blood. Nonsynonymous mutation counts, determined by whole-exome sequencing of tumor tissue, were related to TCR repertoire features. Both alpha and beta chains were TCR-sequenced in samples taken at surgery, namely 220 tumor regions, around 64 matched nontumor lung samples and roughly 56 PBMC samples.

Broader findings and caveats from the paper: Additional single-cell paired TCR alpha and beta sequencing was considered necessary to confirm, at a functional level, the hypothesis that regional TCRs recognize regional mutations. Ubiquitous expanded tumor TCRs were found in blood more often at tumor resection than at routine follow-up.

In light of the paper, this sample's time point label describes: sample taken at primary tumor resection. The donors were fewer than 90 patients from the lung TRACERx cohort who had early-stage, untreated non-small cell lung cancer. Without any cell sorting, TCR sequencing was performed on whole RNA extracted either from tumor and nontumor lung tissue or from cryopreserved PBMC samples. Patients were selected for TCR sequencing only if sufficient RNA was available from at least two tumor regions. Libraries were prepared through 5' RACE. Instrument on record: NextSeq 500. To allow correction of PCR and sequencing errors, the TCR library protocol tagged every TCR cDNA molecule with a unique molecular identifier. The published analysis was carried out like this. TCR identification, UMI-based error correction and CDR3 extraction were all carried out with Decombinator tools. TCRs above a frequency of 2 per 1,000, corresponding to the top 1% of the tumor frequency distribution, were defined as expanded. Renyi diversity was calculated using the R vegan package after each repertoire was subsampled 100 times to 5,000 TCRs. To build CDR3 similarity networks, amino acid triplet string-kernel similarity was used, and CDR3s were connected when their pairwise similarity was above 0.82. TCRdb redid the processing of the public reads, applying fastp at Q25 and MiXCR, and retained in-frame beta chains. One record per CDR3 amino acid sequence lists the most common genes and DNA. These V and J calls are TCRdb output, not the study's own analysis. The sample records over 50,000 distinct CDR3 sequences, roughly 6.4% of which are singletons. The leading ten clones occupy approximately 15% of the sample.

This clonotype was recorded many times. The clone's antigen remains unknown. No base quality values were provided; no much bigger clone lies one nucleotide off. The CDR3 runs 15 amino acids, cysteine and phenylalanine included. Of the read, only the CDR3 DNA is kept; its 45 bases are in frame from base 1. CDR1 and CDR2 are drawn from the germline V gene (reference sequence): SEHNR, FQNEAQ. V sheds 4 bases and J sheds 4 bases, leaving 13 bases between their ends. Sequenced here: PBMCs, sampled at surgery. This sequence was found in a female donor with early-stage non-small cell lung cancer. This chain joins TRBV7-9 to TRBJ1-4, with TRBD1 as a weak D call on 5 bases. The nucleotides are TGTGCCAGCAGCTCCTCCGGGGCGGGTAATGAAAAACTGTTTTTT. Its product reads: CASSSSGAGNEKLFF.